These T cell receptor beta chains were read from a single sample in a study of blood T cell repertoires in COVID-19. The assay was immunoSEQ multiplex PCR, and TCRdb's table has in-frame clones only and misses some. In the table there are approximately 240,000 clones, approximately 83% of which are singletons. Source material: peripheral blood. These receptors were taken from a woman aged 55-69 years with acute or convalescent COVID-19. Both conserved end residues are part of each CDR3. A D gene is named only where the DNA matches it firmly. Some rows have no size entry. The others give once, few or many, or a class for an expanded clone.

D gene: TRBD2
V gene: TRBV6-2/TRBV6-3
J gene: TRBJ2-1
clone size: few
CDR3 DNA: TGTGCCAGCAGCCCTCCCCCCCGGACTAGCGGGTACAATGAGCAGTTCTTC
CDR3 protein: CASSPPPRTSGYNEQFF

D gene: TRBD2
V gene: TRBV2
J gene: TRBJ2-7
clone size: once
CDR3 DNA: TGTGCCAGCAGTGGAGGGACTACCACCTACGAGCAGTACTTC
CDR3 protein: CASSGGTTTYEQYF

D gene: .
V gene: TRBV2
J gene: TRBJ1-1
clone size: .
CDR3 DNA: TGTGCCAGCAAGAGTGAACCGAACACTGAAGCTTTCTTT
CDR3 protein: CASKSEPNTEAFF

D gene: .
V gene: TRBV28
J gene: TRBJ2-5
clone size: .
CDR3 DNA: TGTGCCAGCAGCCCTCTAGCGTTTAAAGAGACCCAGTACTTC
CDR3 protein: CASSPLAFKETQYF

D gene: TRBD1
V gene: TRBV28
J gene: TRBJ1-5
clone size: few
CDR3 DNA: TGTGCCAGCCGATCCCGGGGACAGGGGACGAATGGCGATCAGCCCCAGCATTTT
CDR3 protein: CASRSRGQGTNGDQPQHF

D gene: TRBD2
V gene: TRBV6-5
J gene: TRBJ2-7
clone size: .
CDR3 DNA: TGTGCCAGCGGGAAAGCGGGGCAGCCCCACGAGCAGTACTTC
CDR3 protein: CASGKAGQPHEQYF

D gene: TRBD2
V gene: TRBV7-8
J gene: TRBJ2-5
clone size: once
CDR3 DNA: TGTGCCAGCAGCTTGGGCCGTTGGTCGGCTAGCGGGGGAGAAGAGACCCAGTACTTC
CDR3 protein: CASSLGRWSASGGEETQYF

D gene: .
V gene: TRBV9
J gene: TRBJ2-5
clone size: .
CDR3 DNA: TGTGCCAGCAGCCCCGGGACAAACCTGTACCAAGAGACCCAGTACTTC
CDR3 protein: CASSPGTNLYQETQYF

D gene: .
V gene: TRBV29-1
J gene: TRBJ1-3
clone size: .
CDR3 DNA: TGCAGCGTTGTGGGAGGAGGGGACCGCTCTGGAAACACCATATATTTT
CDR3 protein: CSVVGGGDRSGNTIYF

D gene: TRBD1
V gene: TRBV25-1
J gene: TRBJ1-1
clone size: .
CDR3 DNA: TGTGCCAGCAGTCCCCGGACAGGGATACGCACTGAAGCTTTCTTT
CDR3 protein: CASSPRTGIRTEAFF

D gene: .
V gene: TRBV5-4
J gene: TRBJ2-7
clone size: .
CDR3 DNA: TGTGCCAGCAGCTTGGGCAGGGGGGACTACGAGCAGTACTTC
CDR3 protein: CASSLGRGDYEQYF

D gene: TRBD1
V gene: TRBV5-6
J gene: TRBJ1-1
clone size: .
CDR3 DNA: TGTGCCAGCAGCTTGGAAGGGGACAGGAAAAAAGCTTTCTTT
CDR3 protein: CASSLEGDRKKAFF

D gene: TRBD1
V gene: TRBV4-2
J gene: TRBJ1-2
clone size: .
CDR3 DNA: TGTGCCAGCAGCCCCTCGGACGGGACAGGGGGCCGGGGCTACACCTTC
CDR3 protein: CASSPSDGTGGRGYTF

D gene: .
V gene: TRBV4-1
J gene: TRBJ2-3
clone size: .
CDR3 DNA: TGCGCCAGCAGCCAAACCCCAGGGGAGGGTACGCAGTATTTT
CDR3 protein: CASSQTPGEGTQYF

D gene: .
V gene: TRBV6-5
J gene: TRBJ1-1
clone size: .
CDR3 DNA: TGTGCCAGCAGAGAGGGTAACACTGAAGCTTTCTTT
CDR3 protein: CASREGNTEAFF

D gene: .
V gene: TRBV7-9
J gene: TRBJ1-1
clone size: .
CDR3 DNA: TGTGCCAGCAGCTTACAGAACACTGAAGCTTTCTTT
CDR3 protein: CASSLQNTEAFF

D gene: .
V gene: TRBV6-1
J gene: TRBJ1-5
clone size: few
CDR3 DNA: TGTGCCAGCAGTGAAGTCGCGACAGCACCTCAGCCCCAGCATTTT
CDR3 protein: CASSEVATAPQPQHF

D gene: TRBD2
V gene: TRBV19
J gene: TRBJ2-7
clone size: once
CDR3 DNA: TGTGCCAGTAGTATAGGGGGACTAGCGGGGAATTCCTACGAGCAGTACTTC
CDR3 protein: CASSIGGLAGNSYEQYF

D gene: TRBD1
V gene: TRBV14
J gene: TRBJ2-2
clone size: .
CDR3 DNA: TGTGCCAGCAGCCCGGGACAGGGGGCCGGGGAGCTGTTTTTT
CDR3 protein: CASSPGQGAGELFF

D gene: .
V gene: TRBV7-8
J gene: TRBJ2-1
clone size: .
CDR3 DNA: TGTGCCAGCAGCCATACCGGGAATGAGCAGTTCTTC
CDR3 protein: CASSHTGNEQFF

D gene: TRBD1
V gene: TRBV5-6
J gene: TRBJ1-3
clone size: .
CDR3 DNA: TGTGCCAGCAGCTTGGTTGGGGACAGGGGGCCCCGTGGAAACACCATATATTTT
CDR3 protein: CASSLVGDRGPRGNTIYF

D gene: .
V gene: TRBV14
J gene: TRBJ1-4
clone size: .
CDR3 DNA: TGTGCCAGCAGCCAAGTTGGCCCCTCAAAACTGTTTTTT
CDR3 protein: CASSQVGPSKLFF

D gene: .
V gene: TRBV7-9
J gene: TRBJ1-2
clone size: .
CDR3 DNA: TGTGCAATTGACCTACGGGACTATGGCTACACCTTC
CDR3 protein: CAIDLRDYGYTF

D gene: .
V gene: TRBV5-1
J gene: TRBJ1-1
clone size: once
CDR3 DNA: TGCGCCAGCAGCAAAGGACAGCAGAACACTGAAGCTTTCTTT
CDR3 protein: CASSKGQQNTEAFF

D gene: .
V gene: TRBV10-3
J gene: TRBJ1-2
clone size: .
CDR3 DNA: TGTGCCATCAGTGAAGTATGGGCAGGCAACTATGGCTACACCTTC
CDR3 protein: CAISEVWAGNYGYTF

D gene: .
V gene: TRBV7-9
J gene: TRBJ2-5
clone size: .
CDR3 DNA: TGTGCCAGCAGCTTATGGGTGGGGCTAAGGGAGACCCAGTACTTC
CDR3 protein: CASSLWVGLRETQYF

D gene: .
V gene: TRBV3-1/TRBV3-2
J gene: TRBJ1-1
clone size: .
CDR3 DNA: TGTGCCAGCAGCCAAGAAGCTGTGATGAACACTGAAGCTTTCTTT
CDR3 protein: CASSQEAVMNTEAFF

D gene: .
V gene: TRBV5-8
J gene: TRBJ2-2
clone size: .
CDR3 DNA: TGTGCCAGCAGCTGGGGACATACCCTCGCCGGCACCGGGGAGCTGTTTTTT
CDR3 protein: CASSWGHTLAGTGELFF

D gene: TRBD1
V gene: TRBV29-1
J gene: TRBJ2-2
clone size: few
CDR3 DNA: TGCAGCGTTCGTACTGGGACAGGCAACTCCGGGGAGCTGTTTTTT
CDR3 protein: CSVRTGTGNSGELFF

D gene: .
V gene: TRBV2
J gene: TRBJ1-1
clone size: .
CDR3 DNA: TGTGCCAGCAGTACTCACTCTGGTATTGAAGCTTTCTTT
CDR3 protein: CASSTHSGIEAFF

D gene: TRBD2
V gene: TRBV12-5
J gene: TRBJ2-3
clone size: .
CDR3 DNA: TGTGCTAGTGGTTTGGAGGGGAGGGGCACAGATACGCAGTATTTT
CDR3 protein: CASGLEGRGTDTQYF

D gene: .
V gene: TRBV5-6
J gene: TRBJ2-5
clone size: .
CDR3 DNA: TGTGCCAGCAGTAGAGTACGGGGCCAAGAGACCCAGTACTTC
CDR3 protein: CASSRVRGQETQYF

D gene: TRBD1
V gene: TRBV5-1
J gene: TRBJ1-4
clone size: once
CDR3 DNA: TGCGCCAGCAGCTTGGGAGCGCAGGGGGACCAGAATGAAAAACTGTTTTTT
CDR3 protein: CASSLGAQGDQNEKLFF

D gene: TRBD1
V gene: TRBV28
J gene: TRBJ1-2
clone size: .
CDR3 DNA: TGTGCCAGCAGCCTAGCGGGCGGGACAGGGTCCTATGGCTACACCTTC
CDR3 protein: CASSLAGGTGSYGYTF

D gene: .
V gene: TRBV3-1/TRBV3-2
J gene: TRBJ1-1
clone size: .
CDR3 DNA: TGTGCCAGCAGGGCGGGCCCCAACGCTGAAGCTTTCTTT
CDR3 protein: CASRAGPNAEAFF

D gene: TRBD2
V gene: TRBV19
J gene: TRBJ2-3
clone size: .
CDR3 DNA: TGTGCCAGTAGACCACTAGCGGGGGGCACAGATACGCAGTATTTT
CDR3 protein: CASRPLAGGTDTQYF

D gene: .
V gene: TRBV11-2
J gene: TRBJ1-2
clone size: .
CDR3 DNA: TGTGCCAGCAGCTTAGATCTCGGGATCTATGGCTACACCTTC
CDR3 protein: CASSLDLGIYGYTF

D gene: .
V gene: TRBV12-3/TRBV12-4
J gene: TRBJ2-5
clone size: .
CDR3 DNA: TGTGCCAGCAGTTCGTCGGGCGGGGAGACCCAGTACTTC
CDR3 protein: CASSSSGGETQYF

D gene: .
V gene: TRBV11-2
J gene: TRBJ2-2
clone size: .
CDR3 DNA: TGTGCCAGCAGCTTCCAGGGAAGAGCCGGGGAGCTGTTTTTT
CDR3 protein: CASSFQGRAGELFF

D gene: TRBD1
V gene: TRBV30
J gene: TRBJ1-1
clone size: .
CDR3 DNA: TGTGCCTGGAGTGCCCAGGGGACAGGGGAAGCTTTCTTT
CDR3 protein: CAWSAQGTGEAFF

D gene: .
V gene: TRBV6-5
J gene: TRBJ1-2
clone size: once
CDR3 DNA: TGTGCCAGCAGTTACGACAAATCCGTAAACTATGGCTACACCTTC
CDR3 protein: CASSYDKSVNYGYTF